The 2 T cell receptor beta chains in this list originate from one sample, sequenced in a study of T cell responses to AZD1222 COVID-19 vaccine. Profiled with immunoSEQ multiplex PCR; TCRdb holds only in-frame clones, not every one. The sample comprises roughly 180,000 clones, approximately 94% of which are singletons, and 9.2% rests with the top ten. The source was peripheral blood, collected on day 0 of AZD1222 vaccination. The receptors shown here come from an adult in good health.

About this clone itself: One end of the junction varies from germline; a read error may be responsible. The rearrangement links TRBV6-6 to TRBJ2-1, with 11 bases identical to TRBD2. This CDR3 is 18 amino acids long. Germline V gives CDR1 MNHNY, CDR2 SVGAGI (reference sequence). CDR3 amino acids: CAGSPSVTLAGVYNEQFF. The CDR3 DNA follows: TGTGCCGGCAGTCCCTCCGTCACACTAGCGGGAGTTTACAATGAGCAGTTCTTC.

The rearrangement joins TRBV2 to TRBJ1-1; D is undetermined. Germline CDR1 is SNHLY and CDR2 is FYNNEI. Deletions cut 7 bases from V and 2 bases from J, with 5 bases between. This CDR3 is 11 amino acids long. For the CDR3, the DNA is TGTGCCAGCATCGTAAACACTGAAGCTTTCTTT. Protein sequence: CASIVNTEAFF.